This T cell receptor beta chain was found in a study of blood T cell repertoires in COVID-19. At the level of the study: COVID-19 samples collected from the United States, Italy and Spain covered acute and convalescent phases. PBMCs, B-cell-depleted T cells, or T cells were the source of the cDNA or gDNA that made up the material.

Authors' analysis steps: Reference gene primers were amplified, and this amplification served to estimate nucleated cell counts. Some clones are missing from TCRdb's copy, which holds only in-frame ones; the method was immunoSEQ multiplex PCR. That table furnishes V, J and clone size, whereas the DNA furnished D and trimming. The sample consists of 45,000 to 55,000 clones, approximately 87% of them appearing once. This CDR3 contains 12 residues. Germline loops: CDR1 KGHDR, CDR2 SFDVKD. V gave up 5 bases and J gave up 8 bases, with 11 bases separating them. The origin of this receptor is a human donor in a cohort sampled during active COVID-19. Input material: peripheral blood. The rearrangement uses TRBV24-1 and TRBJ1-2; D call uncertain. As DNA, the CDR3 is TGTGCCACCAGTGCTTCGTCAGGAGGCTACACCTTC. Its protein is CATSASSGGYTF.